These T cell receptor beta chains were read from a single sample in a study of T-cell reconstitution after alpha-beta-depleted transplantation in children. TCRdb reanalysed the PCR reads using MiXCR and keeps one entry per CDR3 protein. The sample holds about 980,000 distinct CDR3 sequences; around 30% are singletons and the top ten take around 30%. Sequenced material: PBMCs, mostly from graft donor cells, taken 360 days after TCRalphabeta/CD19-depleted stem cell transplant. These receptors came from a boy younger than two who had a stem cell transplant for SCID, so the T cells may come from the graft donor. Both conserved end residues are part of each CDR3. The D gene is left open where the match is weak. Clone size is stated in some rows and not others, as once, few, many or a class when expanded.

d_call,clone_size,v_call,j_call,cdr3_aa,cdr3_nt
.,.,TRBV29-1,TRBJ1-1,CSVFGPMNTEAFF,TGCAGCGTTTTCGGGCCGATGAACACTGAAGCTTTCTTT
TRBD2,.,TRBV4-3,TRBJ2-2,CASSHMSGVEGAGELFF,TGCGCCAGCAGCCACATGAGCGGGGTTGAGGGCGCCGGGGAGCTGTTTTTT
TRBD1,few,TRBV4-1,TRBJ2-4,CASSQVGQGRGNIQYF,TGCGCCAGCAGCCAAGTGGGACAGGGTAGGGGAAACATTCAGTACTTC
.,.,TRBV6-5,TRBJ1-5,CASSSGGRRNQPQHF,TGTGCCAGCAGTTCCGGGGGGCGCCGCAATCAGCCCCAGCATTTT
TRBD2,few,TRBV11-2,TRBJ2-5,CASSPTGLAYQETQYF,TGTGCCAGCAGCCCGACGGGACTAGCGTACCAAGAGACCCAGTACTTC
.,once,TRBV6-2/TRBV6-3,TRBJ2-3,CASSHVVGAPSTDTQYF,TGTGCCAGCAGCCACGTGGTGGGGGCACCGTCCACAGATACGCAGTATTTT
TRBD1,.,TRBV10-2,TRBJ2-7,CASSRTGGRLGQYF,TGCGCCAGCAGTCGGACAGGGGGCAGACTCGGGCAGTACTTC
.,.,TRBV6-1,TRBJ1-4,CASSEAGKGGEKLFF,TGTGCCAGCAGTGAAGCAGGGAAGGGCGGCGAAAAACTGTTTTTT
.,.,TRBV12-3/TRBV12-4,TRBJ2-1,CAIKVGVALGEQFF,TGTGCCATTAAAGTTGGGGTAGCTCTGGGTGAGCAGTTCTTC
.,.,TRBV2,TRBJ2-3,CASTQSVGDTQYF,TGTGCCAGCACCCAAAGTGTCGGGGATACGCAGTATTTT
.,.,TRBV6-1,TRBJ1-4,CASISNVGEINEKLFF,TGTGCCAGCATCTCGAATGTCGGGGAAATTAATGAAAAACTGTTTTTT
.,.,TRBV29-1,TRBJ2-3,CSVVPPPSDTQYF,TGCAGCGTTGTCCCTCCCCCCAGCGATACGCAGTATTTT
.,.,TRBV2,TRBJ1-6,CASSESVGAYRYNSPLHF,TGTGCCAGCAGTGAATCTGTCGGGGCGTACCGCTATAATTCACCCCTCCACTTT
TRBD1,.,TRBV11-2,TRBJ2-4,CASGPFGTDRGNIQYF,TGTGCCAGCGGCCCCTTCGGCACCGACAGGGGTAACATTCAGTACTTC
TRBD2,once,TRBV12-3/TRBV12-4,TRBJ2-1,CASSFPGLKYNEQFF,TGTGCCAGCAGCTTCCCGGGACTAAAATACAATGAGCAGTTCTTC
TRBD1,few,TRBV28,TRBJ2-3,CASSDRGERTTQYF,TGTGCCAGCAGTGACAGGGGGGAACGGACTACGCAGTATTTT
TRBD2,many,TRBV12-3/TRBV12-4,TRBJ2-1,CASSSLAGGLNEQFF,TGTGCCAGCAGTTCATTAGCGGGGGGGCTGAATGAGCAGTTCTTC
.,.,TRBV4-1,TRBJ2-7,CASSQEDTGFNYEQYF,TGCGCCAGCAGCCAAGAGGATACAGGTTTCAACTACGAGCAGTACTTC
TRBD1,.,TRBV29-1,TRBJ2-7,CSVKPGTGISYEQYF,TGCAGCGTGAAACCCGGGACAGGGATCTCCTACGAGCAGTACTTC
TRBD1,few,TRBV12-3/TRBV12-4,TRBJ1-2,CASSGQGVGDYGYTF,TGTGCCAGCAGTGGCCAGGGGGTGGGAGACTATGGCTACACCTTC
TRBD1,.,TRBV5-1,TRBJ1-2,CASRRSGTGEFGYTF,TGCGCCAGCAGGCGGTCCGGGACAGGGGAATTTGGCTACACCTTC